Shown below are 4 T cell receptor beta chains from a single sample sequenced in a study of blood T cell repertoires in COVID-19. Assay used: immunoSEQ multiplex PCR; TCRdb lists only in-frame clones, some missing. The sample shows roughly 500,000 clones, 88% of them seen only once. The sample consisted of PBMCs or T cells enriched from blood (not recorded which). All receptors come from a woman aged 40 to 50 who had recovered from COVID-19.

The CDR3 region has the DNA TGTGCCAGCAGTTCCGACTCCGGGACAGTGCATTCAAATGAAAAACTGTTTTTT. Amino acids: CASSSDSGTVHSNEKLFF. The genes are TRBV7-9 and TRBJ1-4, with 7 bases identical to TRBD1. The CDR3 runs to 18 residues. Germline V gene lookup returns CDR1 SEHNR and CDR2 FQNEAQ (reference sequence). V lost 6 bases to trimming and J lost 5 bases; unmatched junction nucleotides: 18.

This chain joins TRBV14 and TRBJ2-7, with 7 positions matching TRBD2. The J segment lost 7 bases and the V segment lost 0 bases, leaving 15 bases of the junction unmatched. CDR1 is SGHDN and CDR2 is FVKESK in the germline V gene. This CDR3 spans 17 amino acids. CDR3 amino acids: CASSQDRAGWREKEQYF. The CDR3 DNA is TGTGCCAGCAGCCAAGATAGGGCAGGCTGGCGGGAGAAGGAGCAGTACTTC.

The rearrangement uses TRBV29-1 and TRBJ2-1, with TRBD1 identical over 9 bases. J lost 5 bases, V lost 6 bases, and 8 bases had no gene match. This CDR3 has 14 residues. CDR1 is SQVTM, CDR2 ANQGSEA, per germline. The CDR3 DNA reads TGCAGCGTCGTCAACAGGGGGCAGGACAATGAGCAGTTCTTC. It yields the protein CSVVNRGQDNEQFF.

This chain connects TRBV7-9 to TRBJ2-2, with D perhaps TRBD1 (5 bases). Germline V gene lookup returns CDR1 SEHNR and CDR2 FQNEAQ (reference sequence). The CDR3 sequence is 16 residues long. V shed 7 bases and J shed 1 base, with 16 bases lying between them. The CDR3 DNA sequence: TGTGCCAGCATCGTGATCAGGGCGGTGAACACCGGGGAGCTGTTTTTT. It yields the protein CASIVIRAVNTGELFF.